These 19 T cell receptor beta chains originate from one sample sequenced in a study of T-cell memory formation after mild COVID-19 (dated by TCRdb to the early 2020s). The library relied on 5' RACE. TCRdb records Illumina NovaSeq 6000 as the sequencer. TCRdb reworked the public reads: Q25 trimming with fastp, MiXCR clone assembly, productive beta chains retained. Entries are consolidated by CDR3 protein sequence, retaining the most common genes and DNA. This sample is represented by a few hundred thousand distinct CDR3 sequences; more than 20% of them were singletons. The ten largest clonotypes hold around an eighth of the sample. Sample: PBMCs or a T cell subset sorted from them (not recorded which). The receptors stem from an adult woman who had mild COVID-19 (a few samples of this study predate the infection). The sample titles of this study are shuffled in the database, so cell type and time point are left out; the donor was told from shared clones.

The gene calls are TRBV28 and TRBJ2-3; D might be TRBD2 (6 bases). Germline CDR1 MDHEN, CDR2 SYDVKM. The V end lost 6 bases, the J end lost 4 bases, and 17 bases lay between the germline ends. CDR3 size: 15 residues. Here the CDR3 reads CASSRDFMGSDTQYF. In DNA form, the CDR3 reads TGTGCCAGCAGCCGGGACTTCATGGGGTCAGATACGCAGTATTTT.

This clonotype has more than one count but fewer than ten. This chain connects TRBV3-1 to TRBJ1-1, with no clear D. V lost 0 bases and J lost 11, with 10 bases in between. The germline V gene has CDR1 LGHDT and CDR2 YNNKEL (reference sequence). CDR3 size: 12 residues. CDR3 region: CASSQDPQKAFF. The CDR3 coding sequence is TGTGCCAGCAGCCAAGATCCGCAGAAGGCTTTCTTT.

This clonotype has more than one count but fewer than ten. This sequence joins TRBV11-2 and TRBJ1-3, with a tentative D call TRBD1 (5 bases). This CDR3 comprises 18 residues. V dropped 3 bases and J dropped 5 bases, with 23 bases sitting between them. Germline lookup yields CDR1 SGHAT and CDR2 FQNNGV. CDR3 DNA: TGTGCCAGCAGCTTTAGACCCCCGGGGGGTTCAGGGAGAAACACCATATATTTT. Translated, it gives CASSFRPPGGSGRNTIYF.

The chain recombines TRBV7-8 with TRBJ1-5, with D tentatively TRBD1 (6 bases). The CDR3 totals 15 residues. Trimming shortened V by 4 bases and J by 9 bases, and 19 bases separated the two germline ends. Germline loops: CDR1 SGHVS, CDR2 FQNEAQ. CDR3 nucleotide sequence: TGTGCCAGCAGCTCTCTTAGCCAGGGGTCCTGGCCCCAGCATTTT. As protein: CASSSLSQGSWPQHF.

This clonotype showed up just a few times. The chain combines TRBV5-4 with TRBJ2-7; D remains ambiguous. The V end was cut by 2 bases, the J end by 0 bases, with 12 bases between. Germline V CDR1 and CDR2: SGHNT, YYREEE (reference sequence). The CDR3 is 15 amino acids. The CDR3 reads CASSFSATRSYEQYF. The CDR3 DNA follows: TGTGCCAGCAGCTTCAGCGCGACTCGCTCCTACGAGCAGTACTTC. The full variable domain, completed using reference TRBV5-4 and TRBJ2-7, is ETGVTQSPTHLIKTRGQQVTLRCSSQSGHNTVSWYQQALGQGPQFIFQYYREEENGRGNFPPRFSGLQFPNYSSELNVNALELDDSALYLCASSFSATRSYEQYFGPGTRLTVT.

This clonotype has ten or more counts. The CDR3 DNA reads as TGTGCCAGCAGGGGACAGGGGAATTGGGGTGAGCAGTACTTC. Protein product: CASRGQGNWGEQYF. The rearrangement joins TRBV6-5 to TRBJ2-7; 10 nucleotides line up with TRBD1. The CDR3 is 14 amino acids. In germline, CDR1 is MNHEY, CDR2 SVGAGI. V shed 6 bases, J shed 7 bases, and the junction held 9 bases outside the gene matches.

Turning to this clonotype: One end of the junction does not line up with germline, which may come from a read error. The rearrangement links TRBV7-7 to TRBJ2-7; 10 bases are shared with TRBD2. Germline V gene lookup returns CDR1 SSHAT and CDR2 FNYEAQ (reference sequence). The CDR3 has 16 amino acids. CDR3 region: CASSLAVGASGGEQYF. The CDR3 DNA reads as TGTGCTAGCAGCTTAGCGGTCGGGGCTAGCGGGGGCGAGCAGTACTTC.

This clonotype was picked up a small number of times. The chain couples TRBV5-1 to TRBJ2-1; 7 bases are shared with TRBD1. CDR1 and CDR2 from the germline V gene are SGHRS and YFSETQ. Unmatched junction bases numbered 6, after V lost 2 bases and J lost 4 bases. This CDR3 is 15 amino acids long. The chain's CDR3 is CASSFTGAEYNEQFF. CDR3 bases: TGCGCCAGCAGCTTTACAGGGGCCGAATACAATGAGCAGTTCTTC.

There are many counts of this clonotype. The chain combines TRBV18 with TRBJ2-1, with 8 positions matching TRBD2. The CDR3 totals 13 residues. The V and J ends lost 4 bases and 7 bases, in that order; junction bases with no gene match: 3. Germline loops: CDR1 KGHSH, CDR2 LQKENI. The CDR3 protein is CASSLGTSNEQFF. As DNA, the CDR3 is TGTGCCAGCTCACTCGGGACTAGTAATGAGCAGTTCTTC.

The chain carries TRBV7-9 and TRBJ2-4; D call uncertain. Germline values: CDR1 SEHNR, CDR2 FQNEAQ (reference sequence). The CDR3 runs to 13 residues. Trimming pared 7 bases from V and 0 bases from J, leaving 7 bases between. The CDR3 DNA reads as TGTGCCAGCAAGGACGGAGCCAAAAACATTCAGTACTTC. Protein: CASKDGAKNIQYF.

Only a few counts were recorded for this clonotype. This sequence joins TRBV3-1 and TRBJ2-7; the D gene is possibly TRBD1 (6 bases). From germline, CDR1 is LGHDT and CDR2 YNNKEL (reference sequence). V lost 2 bases, J lost 3 bases, and 14 bases lay in between. The CDR3 is made up of 15 amino acids. The CDR3 DNA reads TGTGCCAGCAGCCAACCCCAGGGGAAAAGCTACGAGCAGTACTTC. It codes for CASSQPQGKSYEQYF.

The J gene is TRBJ1-1, the V gene TRBV7-2; TRBD1 might be the D (5 bases). Looked up from germline, CDR1 is SGHTA and CDR2 is FQGNSA. CDR3 length equals 15 residues. Trimming took off 1 base at V and 4 bases at J, with 13 bases between the two ends. The CDR3 sequence: CASSLGGNLFTEAFF. In DNA, the CDR3 is TGTGCCAGCAGCTTAGGGGGGAACCTCTTCACTGAAGCTTTCTTT.

The CDR3 loop reads CSVEDRGNYGYTF. In nucleotides, the CDR3 is TGCAGCGTTGAAGACAGGGGGAACTATGGCTACACCTTC. The chain recombines TRBV29-1 with TRBJ1-2; TRBD1 aligns across 7 bases. Germline values: CDR1 SQVTM, CDR2 ANQGSEA. The CDR3 has 13 amino acids. The J segment lost 2 bases and the V segment lost 0 bases, leaving 0 bases of the junction unmatched.

In its sample, this clonotype was seen a few times. The CDR3 coding sequence is TGTGCCAGTGGTCCGGACAGCATGAACACTGAAGCTTTCTTT. It yields the protein CASGPDSMNTEAFF. The V and J genes are TRBV19 and TRBJ1-1; TRBD1 might be the D (6 bases). Germline loops: CDR1 LNHDA, CDR2 SQIVND (reference sequence). The CDR3 is 14 amino acids. V lost 8 bases to trimming and J lost 0 bases, with 13 bases between them.

This clonotype was found a few times. The rearrangement uses TRBV15 and TRBJ2-3, with TRBD1 identical over 8 bases. Germline V gene lookup returns CDR1 LNHNV and CDR2 YYDKDF (reference sequence). The CDR3 is 15 amino acids. V lost 3 bases and J lost 3; bases outside the gene matches: 5. Written as DNA, the CDR3 is TGTGCCACCAGCAGCTACAGGGGGTTGACAGATACGCAGTATTTT. Protein sequence: CATSSYRGLTDTQYF.

This clonotype was observed a few times. This rearrangement joins TRBV7-9 to TRBJ1-1; D perhaps matches TRBD1 (6 bases). The CDR3 sequence is 13 residues long. CDR1 and CDR2 (germline): SEHNR, FQNEAQ (reference sequence). The V end was cut by 5 bases, the J end by 6 bases, with 13 bases between. CDR3 sequence reads: CASSLTGISEAFF. In DNA form, the CDR3 reads TGTGCCAGCAGCCTTACAGGGATCTCTGAAGCTTTCTTT.

The rearrangement uses TRBV24-1 and TRBJ1-1; D is unresolved. Germline-derived CDR1 and CDR2 are KGHDR and SFDVKD. Trimming cost V 9 bases and J 0 bases, with 10 bases left between them. The CDR3 is 13 amino acids. The CDR3 reads CATRGGLNTEAFF. The CDR3 coding sequence is TGTGCCACCCGTGGCGGATTGAACACTGAAGCTTTCTTT.

This clonotype was seen only a few times. The chain joins TRBV20-1 to TRBJ2-2; 9 bases are shared with TRBD2. The CDR3 is 15 residues long. V lost 3 bases and J lost 5; bases outside the gene matches: 7. Germline CDR1 DFQATT, CDR2 SNEGSKA (reference sequence). CDR3 sequence (DNA): TGCAGTGCTAGGAATAGCGGGAGAGGGACCGGGGAGCTGTTTTTT. The encoded protein is CSARNSGRGTGELFF.

V gene TRBV3-1 combines with J gene TRBJ2-7; TRBD2 agrees at 9 bases. V shed 0 bases, J shed 7 bases, and the junction held 7 bases outside the gene matches. Germline values: CDR1 LGHDT, CDR2 YNNKEL (reference sequence). The CDR3 totals 15 residues. The CDR3 loop reads CASSQELAGPWEQYF. DNA of the CDR3: TGTGCCAGCAGCCAAGAACTAGCGGGCCCGTGGGAGCAGTACTTC.